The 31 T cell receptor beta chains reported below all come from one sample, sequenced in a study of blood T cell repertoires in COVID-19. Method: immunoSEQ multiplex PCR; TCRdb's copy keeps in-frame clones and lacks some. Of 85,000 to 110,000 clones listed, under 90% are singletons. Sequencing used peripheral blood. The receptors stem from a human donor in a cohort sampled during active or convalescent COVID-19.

CDR3: CATSDMEDSEKNIQYF. Written as DNA, the CDR3 is TGTGCCACCAGTGATATGGAGGACTCTGAGAAAAACATTCAGTACTTC. The chain combines TRBV24-1 with TRBJ2-4; D possibly corresponds to TRBD2 (5 bases). CDR1 is KGHDR, CDR2 SFDVKD, per germline. The CDR3 length is 16 residues. The germline V and J ends were trimmed by 3 bases and 4 bases, with 15 bases remaining between them.

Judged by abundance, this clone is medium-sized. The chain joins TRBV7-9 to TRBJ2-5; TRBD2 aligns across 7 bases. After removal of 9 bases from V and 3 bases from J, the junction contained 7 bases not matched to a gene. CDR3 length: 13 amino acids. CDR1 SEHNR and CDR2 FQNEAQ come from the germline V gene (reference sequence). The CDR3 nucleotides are TGTGCCAGTCTTAAAGCGGGGAAAGAGACCCAGTACTTC. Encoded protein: CASLKAGKETQYF.

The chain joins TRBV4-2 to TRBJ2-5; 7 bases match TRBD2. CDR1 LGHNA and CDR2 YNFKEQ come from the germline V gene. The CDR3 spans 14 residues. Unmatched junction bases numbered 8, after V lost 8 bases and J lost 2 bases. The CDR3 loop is CASGRGGAQETQYF. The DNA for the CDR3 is TGTGCCAGCGGGAGGGGCGGGGCACAAGAGACCCAGTACTTC.

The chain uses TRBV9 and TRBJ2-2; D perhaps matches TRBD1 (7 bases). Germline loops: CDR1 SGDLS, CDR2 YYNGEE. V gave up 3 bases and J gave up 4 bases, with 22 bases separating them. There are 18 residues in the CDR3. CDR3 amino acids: CASSASLARGPGTGELFF. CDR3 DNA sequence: TGTGCCAGCAGCGCTTCCCTAGCGAGGGGGCCTGGCACCGGGGAGCTGTTTTTT. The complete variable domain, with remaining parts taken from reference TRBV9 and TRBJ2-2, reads DSGVTQTPKHLITATGQRVTLRCSPRSGDLSVYWYQQSLDQGLQFLIQYYNGEERAKGNILERFSAQQFPDLHSELNLSSLELGDSALYFCASSASLARGPGTGELFFGEGSRLTVL.

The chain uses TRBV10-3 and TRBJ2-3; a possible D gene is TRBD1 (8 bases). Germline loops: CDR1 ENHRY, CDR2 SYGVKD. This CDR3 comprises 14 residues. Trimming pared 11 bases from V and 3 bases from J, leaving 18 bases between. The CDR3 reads CAHRGGGATDTQYF. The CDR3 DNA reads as TGTGCCCACAGGGGGGGCGGGGCAACAGATACGCAGTATTTT.

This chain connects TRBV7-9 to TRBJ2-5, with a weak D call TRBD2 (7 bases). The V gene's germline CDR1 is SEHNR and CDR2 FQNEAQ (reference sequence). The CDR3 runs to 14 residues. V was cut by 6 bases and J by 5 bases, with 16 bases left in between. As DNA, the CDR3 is TGTGCCAGCAGTTCTCCCGGGGGGCAGGAGACCCAGTACTTC. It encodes CASSSPGGQETQYF.

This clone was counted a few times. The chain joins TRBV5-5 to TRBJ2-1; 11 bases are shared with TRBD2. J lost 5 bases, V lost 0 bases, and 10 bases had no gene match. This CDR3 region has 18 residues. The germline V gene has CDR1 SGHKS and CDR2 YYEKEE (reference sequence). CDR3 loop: CASSLVRRLAGINNEQFF. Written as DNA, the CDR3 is TGTGCCAGCAGCTTGGTAAGACGACTAGCGGGGATAAACAATGAGCAGTTCTTC.

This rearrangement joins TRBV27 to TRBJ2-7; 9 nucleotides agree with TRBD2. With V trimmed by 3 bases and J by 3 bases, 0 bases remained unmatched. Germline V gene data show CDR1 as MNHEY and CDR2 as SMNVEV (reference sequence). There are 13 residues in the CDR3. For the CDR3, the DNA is TGTGCCAGCAGTTTTAGCGGGGGCTACGAGCAGTACTTC. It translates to CASSFSGGYEQYF.

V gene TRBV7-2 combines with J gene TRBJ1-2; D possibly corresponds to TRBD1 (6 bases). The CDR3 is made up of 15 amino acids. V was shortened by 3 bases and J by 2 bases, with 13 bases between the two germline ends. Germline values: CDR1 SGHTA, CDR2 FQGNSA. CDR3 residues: CASSLARGGNYGYTF. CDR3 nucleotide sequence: TGTGCCAGCAGCTTGGCGAGAGGGGGAAACTATGGCTACACCTTC.

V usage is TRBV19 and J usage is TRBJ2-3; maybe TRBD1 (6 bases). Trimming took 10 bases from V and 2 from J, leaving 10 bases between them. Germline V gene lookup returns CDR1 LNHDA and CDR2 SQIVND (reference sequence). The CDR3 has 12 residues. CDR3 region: CATGQNTDTQYF. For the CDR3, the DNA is TGTGCCACCGGACAGAACACAGATACGCAGTATTTT.

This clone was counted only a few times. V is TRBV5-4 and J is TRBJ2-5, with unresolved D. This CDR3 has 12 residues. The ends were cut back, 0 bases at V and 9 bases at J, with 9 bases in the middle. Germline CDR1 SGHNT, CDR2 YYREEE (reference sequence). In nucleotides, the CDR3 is TGTGCCAGCAGCTTGGACCGAGGCGCCCAGTACTTC. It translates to CASSLDRGAQYF.

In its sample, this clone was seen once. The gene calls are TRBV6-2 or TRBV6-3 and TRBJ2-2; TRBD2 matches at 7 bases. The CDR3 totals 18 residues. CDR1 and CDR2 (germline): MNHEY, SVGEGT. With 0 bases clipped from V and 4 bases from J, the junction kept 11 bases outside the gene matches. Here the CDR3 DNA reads TGTGCCAGCAGTTACTCGGGGCCTAGCGGAGACCTCACCGGGGAGCTGTTTTTT. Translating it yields CASSYSGPSGDLTGELFF.

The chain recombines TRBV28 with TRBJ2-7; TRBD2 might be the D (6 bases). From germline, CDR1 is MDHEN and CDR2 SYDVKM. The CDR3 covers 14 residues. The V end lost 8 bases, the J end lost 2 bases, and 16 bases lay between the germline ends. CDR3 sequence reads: CASGPRGGTYEQYF. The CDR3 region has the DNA TGTGCCAGCGGGCCACGGGGCGGGACCTACGAGCAGTACTTC.

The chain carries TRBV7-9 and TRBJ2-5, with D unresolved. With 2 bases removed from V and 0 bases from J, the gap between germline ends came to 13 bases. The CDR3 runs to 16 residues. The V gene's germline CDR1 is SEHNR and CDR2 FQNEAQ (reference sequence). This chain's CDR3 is CASSLFSPTNQETQYF. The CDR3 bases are TGTGCCAGCAGCTTATTTTCGCCTACTAACCAAGAGACCCAGTACTTC.

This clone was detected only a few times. This CDR3 is CASSLRPGRGELFF. The CDR3 bases are TGTGCCAGCAGCTTACGCCCTGGCAGGGGGGAGCTGTTTTTT. The chain links TRBV11-3 to TRBJ2-2; no clear D gene. CDR3 length: 14 residues. Germline V gives CDR1 SGHNT, CDR2 YENEEA. V dropped 2 bases and J dropped 8 bases, with 12 bases sitting between them.

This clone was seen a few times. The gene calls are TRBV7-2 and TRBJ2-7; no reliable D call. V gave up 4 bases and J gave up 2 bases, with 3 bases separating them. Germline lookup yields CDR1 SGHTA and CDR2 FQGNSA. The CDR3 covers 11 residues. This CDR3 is CASSSTYEQYF. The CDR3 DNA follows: TGTGCCAGCAGCTCAACCTACGAGCAGTACTTC.

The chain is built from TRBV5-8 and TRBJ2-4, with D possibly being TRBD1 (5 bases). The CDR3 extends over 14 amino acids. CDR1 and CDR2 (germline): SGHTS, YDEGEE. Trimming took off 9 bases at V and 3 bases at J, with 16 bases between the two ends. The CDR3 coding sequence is TGTGCCACCCAGGCAGGGCCGGGCAAAAACATTCAGTACTTC. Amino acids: CATQAGPGKNIQYF.

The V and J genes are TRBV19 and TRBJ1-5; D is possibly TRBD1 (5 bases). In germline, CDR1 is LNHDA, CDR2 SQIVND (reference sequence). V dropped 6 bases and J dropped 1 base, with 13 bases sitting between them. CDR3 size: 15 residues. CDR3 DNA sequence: TGTGCCAGTAGCGAGACAAGGGGAAGCAATCAGCCCCAGCATTTT. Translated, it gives CASSETRGSNQPQHF.

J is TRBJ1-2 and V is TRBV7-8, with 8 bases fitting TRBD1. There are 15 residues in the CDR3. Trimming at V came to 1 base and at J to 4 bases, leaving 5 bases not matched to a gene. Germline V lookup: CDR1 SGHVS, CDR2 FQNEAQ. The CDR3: CASSLVDRGRYGYTF. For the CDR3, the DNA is TGTGCCAGCAGCTTAGTAGACAGGGGACGCTATGGCTACACCTTC.

In DNA form, the CDR3 reads TGTGCCAGCAGTTTACCCCTCGGGTACAATGAGCAGTTCTTC. This gives the protein CASSLPLGYNEQFF. This chain links TRBV28 with TRBJ2-1; D is uncertain. The CDR3 is 14 residues long. The V end lost 2 bases, the J end lost 4 bases, and 9 bases lay between the germline ends. CDR1 is MDHEN, CDR2 SYDVKM, per germline.

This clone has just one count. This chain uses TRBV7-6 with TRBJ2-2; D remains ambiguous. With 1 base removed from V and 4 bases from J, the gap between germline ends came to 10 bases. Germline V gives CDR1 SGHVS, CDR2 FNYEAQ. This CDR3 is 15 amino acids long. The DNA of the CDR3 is TGTGCCAGCAGCTTAGGTCGTCAGGTCACCGGGGAGCTGTTTTTT. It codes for CASSLGRQVTGELFF.

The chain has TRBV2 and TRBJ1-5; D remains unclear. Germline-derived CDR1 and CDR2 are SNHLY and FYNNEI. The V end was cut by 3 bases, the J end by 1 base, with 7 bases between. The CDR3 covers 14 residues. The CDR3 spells CASSDQRSNQPQHF. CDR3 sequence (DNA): TGTGCCAGCAGTGATCAGCGGAGCAATCAGCCCCAGCATTTT.

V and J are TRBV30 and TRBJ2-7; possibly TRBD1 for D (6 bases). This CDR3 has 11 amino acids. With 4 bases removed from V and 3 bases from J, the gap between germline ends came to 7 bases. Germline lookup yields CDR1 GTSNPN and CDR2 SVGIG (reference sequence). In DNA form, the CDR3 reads TGTGCCTGGAAGGACAGCTACGAGCAGTACTTC. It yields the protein CAWKDSYEQYF.

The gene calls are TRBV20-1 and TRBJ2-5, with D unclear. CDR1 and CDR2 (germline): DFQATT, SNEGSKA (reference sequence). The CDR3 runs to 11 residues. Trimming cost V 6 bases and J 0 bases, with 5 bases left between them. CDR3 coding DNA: TGCAGTGCCACATACCAAGAGACCCAGTACTTC. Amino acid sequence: CSATYQETQYF.

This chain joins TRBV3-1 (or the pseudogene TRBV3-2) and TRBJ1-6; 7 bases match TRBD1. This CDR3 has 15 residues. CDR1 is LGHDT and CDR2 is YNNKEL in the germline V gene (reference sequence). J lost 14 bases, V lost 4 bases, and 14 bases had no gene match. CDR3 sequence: CASSLSWDSQKTLHF. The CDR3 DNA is TGTGCCAGCAGCCTTTCCTGGGACAGCCAAAAAACCCTCCACTTT.

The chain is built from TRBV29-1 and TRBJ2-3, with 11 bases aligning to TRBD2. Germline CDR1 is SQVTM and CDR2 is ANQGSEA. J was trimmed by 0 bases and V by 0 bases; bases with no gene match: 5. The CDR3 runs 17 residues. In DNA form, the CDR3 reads TGCAGCGTTGAAGATCCGACTAGCGGGGAAAGCACAGATACGCAGTATTTT. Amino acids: CSVEDPTSGESTDTQYF.

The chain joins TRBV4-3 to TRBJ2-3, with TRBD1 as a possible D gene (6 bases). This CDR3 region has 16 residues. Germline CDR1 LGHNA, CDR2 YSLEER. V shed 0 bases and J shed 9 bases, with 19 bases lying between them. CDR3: CASSQELRGIRETQYF. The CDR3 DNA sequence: TGCGCCAGCAGCCAAGAACTAAGGGGGATCCGTGAAACGCAGTATTTT.

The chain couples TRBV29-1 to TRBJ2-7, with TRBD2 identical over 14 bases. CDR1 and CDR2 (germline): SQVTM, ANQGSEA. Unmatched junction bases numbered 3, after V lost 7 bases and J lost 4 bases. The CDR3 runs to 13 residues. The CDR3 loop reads CSAGTSGGYEQYF. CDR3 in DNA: TGCAGCGCCGGGACTAGCGGGGGATACGAGCAGTACTTC.

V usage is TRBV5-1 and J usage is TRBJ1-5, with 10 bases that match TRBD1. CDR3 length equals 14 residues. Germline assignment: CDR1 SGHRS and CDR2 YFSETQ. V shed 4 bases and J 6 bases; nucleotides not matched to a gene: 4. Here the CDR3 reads CASSTGQGSQPQHF. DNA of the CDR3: TGCGCCAGCAGCACGGGACAGGGGAGTCAGCCCCAGCATTTT. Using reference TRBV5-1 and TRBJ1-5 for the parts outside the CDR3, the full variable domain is KAGVTQTPRYLIKTRGQQVTLSCSPISGHRSVSWYQQTPGQGLQFLFEYFSETQRNKGNFPGRFSGRQFSNSRSEMNVSTLELGDSALYLCASSTGQGSQPQHFGDGTRLSIL.

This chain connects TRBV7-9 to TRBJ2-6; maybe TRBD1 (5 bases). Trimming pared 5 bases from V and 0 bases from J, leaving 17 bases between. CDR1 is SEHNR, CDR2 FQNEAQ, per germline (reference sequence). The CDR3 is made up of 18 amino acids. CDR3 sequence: CASSTPWTPFSGANVLTF. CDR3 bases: TGTGCCAGCAGCACACCCTGGACACCCTTCTCTGGGGCCAACGTCCTGACTTTC.

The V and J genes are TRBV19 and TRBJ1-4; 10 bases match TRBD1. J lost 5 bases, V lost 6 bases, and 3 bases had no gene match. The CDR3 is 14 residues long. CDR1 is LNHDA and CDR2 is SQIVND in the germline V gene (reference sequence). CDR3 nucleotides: TGTGCCAGTAGCCCGGGACAGGGGAATGAAAAACTGTTTTTT. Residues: CASSPGQGNEKLFF.